This T cell receptor (beta chain) was identified during a study of T cells in Graves' hyperthyroidism and ophthalmopathy. Comment on this clonotype: A much more abundant neighbour one base away suggests this may be a read error. This is likely a read error, given that the CDR3 carries no conserved phenylalanine or tryptophan at its end.

Amplified TCR beta CDR3 regions derived from RNA transcripts. TCR CDR3 regions were first amplified by RT-PCR with HTBI primers. TCRdb passed the multiplex PCR reads through MiXCR, listing each CDR3 protein once. This sample has roughly 500,000 distinct CDR3 sequences, with approximately 48% found just once. Patients were excluded because of uncontrolled infection, other autoimmune disease, pregnancy or lactation. Between the trimmed V and J ends, which lost 6 bases and 1 base, there was a span of 12 bases. This CDR3 contains 14 residues. Germline CDR1 and CDR2: LNHDA and SQIVND (reference sequence). The source of this sequence is an adult woman with Graves' disease, either hyperthyroidism or ophthalmopathy (not recorded which). Specimen: peripheral blood or thyroid tissue (not recorded which). The genes are TRBV19 and TRBJ2-5, with D possibly being TRBD1 (6 bases). CDR3 loop: CASRETGIQETQYS. DNA of the CDR3: TGTGCCAGTAGAGAGACAGGAATCCAAGAGACCCAGTACTCC.